The entry below describes one T cell receptor (beta chain). This entry comes from a study of shared clonotypes between healthy human individuals. The CDR3 sequence is 15 residues long. J was trimmed by 4 bases and V by 4 bases; bases with no gene match: 4. Per the germline V gene, CDR1 is MGHRA and CDR2 is YSYEKL. Each cell subset's genomic DNA was divided evenly among several immunoSEQ plates. Sequencing was performed on unsorted PBMC DNA using ten immunoSEQ deep assay plates. Original handling: ImmunoSEQ supplied junction-only sequences lacking quality scores, so filtering was different. Profiled with immunoSEQ multiplex PCR; TCRdb holds only in-frame clones, not every one. D and trimming come from the DNA, and the V and J calls and clone size come from that table. The table has over 400,000 clones, about 78% seen once; the top ten hold more than 10%.

V usage is TRBV4-1 and J usage is TRBJ2-4, with TRBD1 identical over 10 bases. The sequence came from a woman aged 40 to 55 in good health. Some clones in this sample may be carry-over from other donors' samples. The source material was PBMCs. The CDR3 DNA follows: TGCGCCAGCAGCCGGCCGGGACAGGGGAAAAACATTCAGTACTTC. Translation gives CASSRPGQGKNIQYF.